This T cell receptor beta chain came from a study of T-cell reconstitution after alpha-beta-depleted transplantation in children. Study-wide results and limits: T-cell numbers and diversity, one year after transplant, stemmed largely from T cells that were newly produced. Some patients' high day-60 TCRbeta diversity was traced to surviving recipient T cells and thymic progenitors. Reports say that about two months after transplant, the alpha-beta T cells came out of several hundred graft clones that had expanded.

A library of TCRbeta sequences, prepared with unique molecular identifiers, was generated. TCRdb re-called the PCR reads with MiXCR, one entry per CDR3 protein. The table lists 600,000 to 700,000 distinct CDR3 sequences, roughly 13% of them singletons. To note about this clonotype: What it recognizes is unknown.

Trimming cost V 5 bases and J 5 bases, with 9 bases left between them. Per germline, CDR1 DFQATT and CDR2 SNEGSKA (reference sequence). The CDR3 consists of 11 residues. The chain links TRBV20-1 to TRBJ1-1; D gene uncertain. This receptor was identified in a girl aged 2-15 years with congenital amegakaryocytic thrombocytopenia, due to receive a stem cell transplant. The starting material was PBMCs, obtained before TCRalphabeta/CD19-depleted stem cell transplant. The CDR3 region has the DNA TGCAGTGCTTTCTACTCGACTGAAGCTTTCTTT. It specifies CSAFYSTEAFF.